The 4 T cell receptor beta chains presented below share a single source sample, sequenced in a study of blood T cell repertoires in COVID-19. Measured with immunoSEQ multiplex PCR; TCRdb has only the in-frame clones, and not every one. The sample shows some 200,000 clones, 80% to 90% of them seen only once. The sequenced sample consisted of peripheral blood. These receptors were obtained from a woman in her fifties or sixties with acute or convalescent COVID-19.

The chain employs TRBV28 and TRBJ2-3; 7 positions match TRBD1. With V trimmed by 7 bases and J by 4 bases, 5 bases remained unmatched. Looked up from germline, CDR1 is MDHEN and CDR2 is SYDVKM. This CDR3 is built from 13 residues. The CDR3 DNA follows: TGTGCCAGCACCAGACAGGGATCAGATACGCAGTATTTT. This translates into CASTRQGSDTQYF.

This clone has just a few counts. The CDR3 reads CASSYLGQDPFRNTEAFF. CDR3 nucleotide sequence: TGTGCCAGCAGTTACTTAGGACAGGACCCATTTCGGAACACTGAAGCTTTCTTT. V is TRBV6-2 or TRBV6-3 and J is TRBJ1-1; 7 bases align to TRBD1. In germline, CDR1 is MNHEY, CDR2 SVGEGT. The CDR3 consists of 18 residues. Losses at the gene ends were 1 base for V and 1 base for J; bases not matched to a gene: 12.

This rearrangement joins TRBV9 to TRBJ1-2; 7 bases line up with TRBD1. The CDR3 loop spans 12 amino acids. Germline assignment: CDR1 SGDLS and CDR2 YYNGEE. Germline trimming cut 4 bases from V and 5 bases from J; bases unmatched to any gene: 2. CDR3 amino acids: CASSSTGYGYTF. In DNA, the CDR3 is TGTGCCAGCAGCTCGACAGGGTATGGCTACACCTTC.

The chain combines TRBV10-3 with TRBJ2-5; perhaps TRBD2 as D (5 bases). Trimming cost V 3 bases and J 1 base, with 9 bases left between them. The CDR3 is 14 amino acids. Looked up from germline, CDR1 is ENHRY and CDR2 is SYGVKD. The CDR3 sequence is CAISDGVGQETQYF. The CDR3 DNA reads TGTGCCATCAGTGACGGGGTCGGCCAAGAGACCCAGTACTTC.